A selection of T cell receptor beta chains follows, all from one sample in a study of tumor-infiltrating lymphocytes in primary liver carcinoma. From the multiplex PCR reads, TCRdb called clonotypes with MiXCR, one entry per CDR3 protein. The sample lists fewer than 80,000 distinct CDR3 sequences; approximately 62% were seen once. Sequencing used tumor-adjacent normal liver tissue. Receptors were obtained from a man aged 35-49 years with primary liver carcinoma and hepatitis B virus infection. CDR3s include the opening cysteine and the closing phenylalanine or tryptophan. The D gene is left open where the match is weak. Only part of the rows carry a size: once, few, many, or a class if the clone is expanded.

clone size,J gene,V gene,D gene,CDR3 DNA,CDR3 protein
few,TRBJ1-2,TRBV6-1,.,TGTGCCAGCAGTAAGCAGACAAGGGGCGCGAACGGCTACACCTTC,CASSKQTRGANGYTF
.,TRBJ2-1,TRBV7-8,.,TGTGCCAGCAGCTTAGTCTCACGGGGGAAGTACAATGAGCAGTTCTTC,CASSLVSRGKYNEQFF
few,TRBJ1-5,TRBV19,TRBD1,TGTGCCAGTAGTGTCCCGGGACAGGGAATTCAGCCCCAGCATTTT,CASSVPGQGIQPQHF
once,TRBJ2-1,TRBV12-3/TRBV12-4,TRBD2,TGTGCCAGCAGTTATGGACTAGCGGGAGCGGTGGACGATCAGTTCTTC,CASSYGLAGAVDDQFF
.,TRBJ2-7,TRBV29-1,.,TGCAACGTCCGGGGAGTATCAAGGTACGAGCAGTACTTC,CNVRGVSRYEQYF
.,TRBJ2-1,TRBV10-2,TRBD2,TGCGCCAGCACTGTCCCCTACGGGGGGGGAGGCTCCTACATTGAGCAGTTCTTC,CASTVPYGGGGSYIEQFF
.,TRBJ2-5,TRBV29-1,.,TGCAACGGTATGGACAGTGGAGAGACTCAATACTTC,CNGMDSGETQYF
.,TRBJ2-7,TRBV7-9,.,TGTACCAGCAGCATAGCAGGGTCCTACGAGCAGTACTTC,CTSSIAGSYEQYF
.,TRBJ1-3,TRBV4-1,.,TGCACCAGAAGCCAATCGGACACCATATATTTT,CTRSQSDTIYF
.,TRBJ2-7,TRBV12-3/TRBV12-4,TRBD1,TGTGCCAGCAGTCTGGCGACAGGGGGGCGCTACGAGCAGTACTTT,CASSLATGGRYEQYF
.,TRBJ2-7,TRBV4-3,.,TGCGCCAGCAGCCAAGGTCATCCGCTGGGACATGTTTCCTACGAGCAGTATTTC,CASSQGHPLGHVSYEQYF
.,TRBJ2-7,TRBV12-3/TRBV12-4,.,TGTGCCAACAATTTCGACATTACCTACGAGCAGTACTTC,CANNFDITYEQYF
.,TRBJ2-3,TRBV6-5,.,TGTGCCAGCAGTTACTCCCGGGACGGGGTAGACACGCAGTATTTT,CASSYSRDGVDTQYF
many,TRBJ2-3,TRBV5-1,.,TGCGCCAGCAGCTTGGGGGGACCACTAGATACGCAGTATTTT,CASSLGGPLDTQYF
.,TRBJ2-7,TRBV10-3,.,TGTGCCATCAGTGACTCCCGGGGTTTCGAGGTGCAGTACTTC,CAISDSRGFEVQYF
.,TRBJ2-7,TRBV11-2,.,TGTGCCAGCAGCTCGTATTGGGGGACAAGCTACGAGCAGTACTTC,CASSSYWGTSYEQYF
.,TRBJ2-7,TRBV12-3/TRBV12-4,.,TGTGCCAGCCGCGGGGCAGAGAGTTCCTACGAGCAGTACTTC,CASRGAESSYEQYF
many,TRBJ2-2,TRBV5-1,TRBD2,TGCGCCAGCAGCTTGTCTCCCGGGACTAGCGGGACCGGGGAGCTGTTTTTT,CASSLSPGTSGTGELFF
.,TRBJ1-2,TRBV29-1,.,TGCAGCGTGTGGGGCCCGGGCCAGGAGTATGGCTACACCTTC,CSVWGPGQEYGYTF
.,TRBJ2-4,TRBV28,.,TGTGCTAGCAGCGATCAAGTGCCCATAGCCAAAAACATTCAGTACTTC,CASSDQVPIAKNIQYF
.,TRBJ1-5,TRBV6-2/TRBV6-3,.,TGTGCCAGCTGTTTGGACAGTTATAGCAATCAGCCTCGGCATTTT,CASCLDSYSNQPRHF
.,TRBJ2-1,TRBV4-2,.,TGTGCCAGCAGCCAATCTGATGAGCAGTTCTTC,CASSQSDEQFF
.,TRBJ2-3,TRBV7-9,.,TGTGCCAGCAGCTTATGCTTCGGCTGTAGCATAGATACGCAGTATTTT,CASSLCFGCSIDTQYF
.,TRBJ2-2,TRBV29-1,TRBD1,TGCAGCATACGGACAGGATCCACCGGGGAACTGTTTTTT,CSIRTGSTGELFF
.,TRBJ1-2,TRBV11-2,TRBD1,TGTGCCAGCAGCTTGTGGACAGGGCGATTTGGATACACCTTC,CASSLWTGRFGYTF
once,TRBJ2-1,TRBV12-3/TRBV12-4,TRBD2,TGTGCCAGTAGTGCGGTAGCGGGGGGCGCCGATGAGCAGTTCTTC,CASSAVAGGADEQFF
many,TRBJ2-7,TRBV6-5,.,TGTGCCAGCAGTCCCCCACAGAGCTACGAGCAGTACTTC,CASSPPQSYEQYF
.,TRBJ2-7,TRBV12-3/TRBV12-4,.,TGTGCCAGCAGCATTCGAGGGACTGCCTACGAGCAGTACTTC,CASSIRGTAYEQYF
.,TRBJ2-7,TRBV6-6,.,TGTGCGAGCAGTTATTCGAACAGGGTCGAGCAGTACTTC,CASSYSNRVEQYF
few,TRBJ2-5,TRBV11-2,TRBD2,TGTGCCAGCAGCTTAGGGCTAGCGGGAGTGGGCCAAGAGACCCAGTACTTC,CASSLGLAGVGQETQYF
once,TRBJ2-7,TRBV11-1,TRBD1,TGTGCCAGTAGCTTAATTTCAGGGGGCGGCTATGAGCAGAACTTC,CASSLISGGGYEQNF
.,TRBJ2-1,TRBV6-1,.,TGTGCCAACAGTGAATGGTGGCAGGGGACCTACAATGAAGAGTTCTTC,CANSEWWQGTYNEEFF
once,TRBJ2-5,TRBV29-1,.,TGCAGCGTTGAAGGACAGCCGGGGGTCACTCAGTACTTC,CSVEGQPGVTQYF
many,TRBJ2-3,TRBV30,TRBD2,TGTGCCTGGAGCCGACTAGCGTTCACAGATACGCAGTATTTT,CAWSRLAFTDTQYF
many,TRBJ1-1,TRBV7-9,.,TGTGCCAGCAGCTTAGTGCTCGGACTCCGGACTGAAGCTTTCTTT,CASSLVLGLRTEAFF
few,TRBJ1-4,TRBV7-8,TRBD1,TGTGCCAGCAAAATAGGGACAGGGGGCAATGAAAAACTGGTTTTT,CASKIGTGGNEKLVF
.,TRBJ2-7,TRBV4-1,.,TGCGCCAGCATCCAAGTCTTAGGATACCACGAGCAGTACTTC,CASIQVLGYHEQYF
few,TRBJ2-1,TRBV7-8,TRBD2,TGTGCTAGCAGCTTGTTAGGGGGTAGCGGGAGAACCAATGAGAGGTTCTTC,CASSLLGGSGRTNERFF
once,TRBJ2-2,TRBV10-3,.,TGTGCCATCAATGGGATCACGAACACCGGGGAGTTGTTTTTT,CAINGITNTGELFF
.,TRBJ2-7,TRBV6-1,.,TGTGCCAGCAGTGAATCTGGCTGGTGGCAGGGTCACTACGAGCAGTACTTC,CASSESGWWQGHYEQYF
.,TRBJ1-5,TRBV6-2/TRBV6-3,.,TGTGCTAGCAGTTTGGACAGTTATAGCAATAGGCCCCAGCATTTT,CASSLDSYSNRPQHF
few,TRBJ2-5,TRBV29-1,.,TGCACCGTTGCGGCGAGCCAAGAGACCCGGTACTTC,CTVAASQETRYF
.,TRBJ2-2,TRBV12-3/TRBV12-4,.,TGTGCCAGCAGTCCAGGGCAGGGGAGAGCGGTCGAGGAGCTGTTTTTT,CASSPGQGRAVEELFF
.,TRBJ1-2,TRBV28,TRBD1,TGTGCCAGCAGGCGGACAGGGGGAGAGAACAATGGCTACACCTTC,CASRRTGGENNGYTF
large,TRBJ2-1,TRBV11-1,.,TGTGCCAGCAGGGAGGGGACAATCCTCTCCAATGAGCAGTTCTTC,CASREGTILSNEQFF
.,TRBJ2-6,TRBV9,.,TGTGCCAGCAGCGAGAGCACCAGGGATATCTCCCAGGGGCAGGGATTTGGGGCCAACGTCCTGACTTTC,CASSESTRDISQGQGFGANVLTF
.,TRBJ2-1,TRBV6-5,.,TGTGCCAGCAGTTACTCGGCGGGTGGGGCTGAGCAGTTCTTC,CASSYSAGGAEQFF
.,TRBJ2-6,TRBV6-1,TRBD1,TGTGCCAGCAGTGATGAATTTACGAGGGACAGGGGTTCTGGGGTCAACGTCCTGACTTTC,CASSDEFTRDRGSGVNVLTF
.,TRBJ2-1,TRBV5-1,.,TGCGCTAGCAGCATGGGGTGGGATGAGCAGTTCTTC,CASSMGWDEQFF
.,TRBJ2-1,TRBV12-3/TRBV12-4,TRBD2,TGTGCCTGCGGGAGGACTAGCGTTTACGATGAGCAGTTCTTC,CACGRTSVYDEQFF
once,TRBJ2-3,TRBV6-1,TRBD2,TGTGCCACCAGTGAAGGACTAGGGCCAGATACGCTGTATTTT,CATSEGLGPDTLYF
.,TRBJ2-3,TRBV11-1,TRBD1,TGTGCCAGCAGCCCAGAGGGGACAGGCACAGATACGCAGTATTTT,CASSPEGTGTDTQYF
.,TRBJ2-1,TRBV30,TRBD2,TGTGCCTGGAGTGCCGGACTAGCGGGAGTGGAAGGGGAGCAGTTCTTC,CAWSAGLAGVEGEQFF
few,TRBJ2-1,TRBV5-1,TRBD1,TGCGCCAGCATCTTCTCAGGGGGTTATAATGAGCAGTTCTTC,CASIFSGGYNEQFF
.,TRBJ2-1,TRBV6-5,TRBD1,TGCGCCAGCACTAACCCGGGACAGGGTGACAATGTGCAGTTCTTC,CASTNPGQGDNVQFF
once,TRBJ1-5,TRBV4-2,.,TGTGCCAGCAGCCAAGATCATGAGGGAAATCGGCCCCAGCATTTT,CASSQDHEGNRPQHF
few,TRBJ2-7,TRBV5-6,TRBD1,TGTGCCAGCAGCTTATTAAGGGACAGCTGGACGGTGGAGCAGTACTTC,CASSLLRDSWTVEQYF
.,TRBJ2-1,TRBV12-3/TRBV12-4,TRBD2,TGTGCCAGCATCTTAGCGGGCACGTCCTACAATGGGCAGTTCTTC,CASILAGTSYNGQFF
.,TRBJ1-1,TRBV6-5,.,TGTGCCATCAGTTACACGGGCAGGGTGAGCACTGAAGCTTTCTTT,CAISYTGRVSTEAFF
many,TRBJ2-1,TRBV6-1,TRBD2,TGTGCCAGCATCCTGGGGACTACTAGCGGGAGTAGAGGGCAGTTCTTC,CASILGTTSGSRGQFF